Each of the 25 T cell receptor beta chains below was sequenced from the same sample in a study of lymphopenia after photon versus proton radiotherapy. Some clones are missing from TCRdb's copy, which holds only in-frame ones; the method was immunoSEQ multiplex PCR. Counted here are 55,000 to 70,000 clones, approximately 91% occurring once; the ten biggest clones make up less than 3.5%. Sequences were derived from peripheral blood, sampled from a patient treated with photon-based radiotherapy. The receptors originated from a woman in her 70s with pancreatic cancer.

The chain employs TRBV23-1 and TRBJ2-7; possibly TRBD2 for D (7 bases). TRBV23-1 is designated an ORF whose function remains uncertain. The CDR3 totals 16 residues. V shed 4 bases and J shed 0 bases, with 16 bases lying between them. CDR3 residues: CASSLEGGPSSYEQYF. The CDR3 bases are TGCGCCAGCAGTCTCGAGGGGGGGCCGAGCTCCTACGAGCAGTACTTC.

V is TRBV28 and J is TRBJ2-7; D ambiguous. The V gene's germline CDR1 is MDHEN and CDR2 SYDVKM. V dropped 8 bases and J dropped 5 bases, with 4 bases sitting between them. CDR3 length equals 9 residues. In nucleotides, the CDR3 is TGTGCCAGCGGGGACGAGCAGTACTTC. As protein: CASGDEQYF.

The V gene is TRBV19, the J gene TRBJ2-1; 7 nucleotides line up with TRBD2. Per germline, CDR1 LNHDA and CDR2 SQIVND (reference sequence). The CDR3 extends over 13 amino acids. J lost 14 bases, V lost 5 bases, and 12 bases had no gene match. The CDR3 loop is CASSEHRGRGEFF. CDR3 sequence (DNA): TGTGCCAGTAGTGAACACAGAGGCCGGGGGGAGTTCTTC. The variable domain in full, completed from reference TRBV19 and TRBJ2-1, reads DGGITQSPKYLFRKEGQNVTLSCEQNLNHDAMYWYRQDPGQGLRLIYYSQIVNDFQKGDIAEGYSVSREKKESFPLTVTSAQKNPTAFYLCASSEHRGRGEFFGPGTRLTVL.

V is TRBV7-3 and J is TRBJ1-1; D remains unclear. V was shortened by 5 bases and J by 5 bases, with 15 bases between the two germline ends. Germline CDR1 is SGHTA and CDR2 is FQGTGA. This CDR3 region has 14 residues. The CDR3 loop is CASSSGPAGTEAFF. The CDR3 nucleotides are TGTGCCAGCAGCAGCGGGCCCGCCGGGACTGAAGCTTTCTTT. Full variable domain (rest looked up from reference TRBV7-3 and TRBJ1-1): GAGVSQTPSNKVTEKGKYVELRCDPISGHTALYWYRQSLGQGPEFLIYFQGTGAADDSGLPNDRFFAVRPEGSVSTLKIQRTERGDSAVYLCASSSGPAGTEAFFGQGTRLTVV.

The genes are TRBV10-3 and TRBJ2-2; D is uncertain. There are 13 residues in the CDR3. Trimming pared 7 bases from V and 6 bases from J, leaving 12 bases between. CDR1 is ENHRY and CDR2 is SYGVKD in the germline V gene. CDR3 sequence reads: CAIKAREAGELFF. The CDR3 DNA reads as TGTGCCATCAAGGCACGAGAGGCCGGGGAGCTGTTTTTT.

The chain joins TRBV10-3 to TRBJ2-7; D might be TRBD2 (6 bases). Germline V gene lookup returns CDR1 ENHRY and CDR2 SYGVKD. There are 12 residues in the CDR3. V was clipped by 6 bases and J by 4 bases, with 10 bases between them. CDR3 sequence reads: CAIRAGSYEQYF. The CDR3 region has the DNA TGTGCCATCAGGGCGGGGAGTTACGAGCAGTACTTC.

This clone was seen a few times. This chain links TRBV7-2 with TRBJ1-5; tentatively, D is TRBD1 (6 bases). CDR1 is SGHTA, CDR2 FQGNSA, per germline. The CDR3 loop spans 16 amino acids. Trimming took off 2 bases at V and 4 bases at J, with 15 bases between the two ends. The CDR3 DNA is TGTGCCAGCAGCTTAACAGGACAGTGGGGGAATCAGCCCCAGCATTTT. Protein product: CASSLTGQWGNQPQHF.

The chain has TRBV19 and TRBJ2-7; 9 bases match TRBD2. J was trimmed by 1 base and V by 9 bases; bases with no gene match: 7. Germline CDR1 LNHDA, CDR2 SQIVND (reference sequence). The CDR3 runs 14 residues. The CDR3 loop reads CASASSGESYEQYF. Here the CDR3 DNA reads TGTGCCAGCGCCTCTAGCGGGGAATCCTACGAGCAGTACTTC.

V usage is TRBV7-2 and J usage is TRBJ1-4; D is uncertain. The V gene lost 1 base and the J gene lost 0 bases, with 6 bases spanning the gap. This CDR3 is built from 15 residues. Germline V gives CDR1 SGHTA, CDR2 FQGNSA. The CDR3 DNA reads TGTGCCAGCAGCTTAGGTGACGCAACTAATGAAAAACTGTTTTTT. Its protein is CASSLGDATNEKLFF.

CDR3 region: CASSFPPSSAQPQHF. CDR3 DNA sequence: TGTGCCAGCAGCTTCCCCCCGTCGAGCGCTCAGCCCCAGCATTTT. The chain has TRBV5-8 and TRBJ1-5; D gene unclear. Germline V gene sequence: CDR1 SGHTS, CDR2 YDEGEE. V lost 2 bases and J 6 bases, leaving 15 bases between the germline ends. The CDR3 contains 15 residues.

V is TRBV5-1 and J is TRBJ2-7; 11 positions agree with TRBD2. The ends lost 4 bases at V and 4 bases at J; junction bases unmatched: 4. The CDR3 is 14 residues long. CDR1 and CDR2 from the germline V gene are SGHRS and YFSETQ. CDR3 DNA sequence: TGCGCCAGCAGCGTAACTAGCGGGAGTTACGAGCAGTACTTC. It specifies CASSVTSGSYEQYF.

This clone was counted once. The chain employs TRBV28 and TRBJ1-1; 9 nucleotides align to TRBD1. Germline CDR1 MDHEN, CDR2 SYDVKM. The CDR3 covers 15 residues. V shed 6 bases and J 7 bases; nucleotides not matched to a gene: 12. This chain's CDR3 is CASRGTGTPQVEAFF. CDR3 bases: TGTGCCAGCAGAGGGACAGGGACCCCGCAAGTTGAAGCTTTCTTT.

The chain uses TRBV6-1 and TRBJ2-2, with a possible D match to TRBD1 (6 bases). CDR1 MNHNS and CDR2 SASEGT come from the germline V gene. CDR3 length equals 14 residues. V shed 5 bases and J shed 5 bases, with 12 bases lying between them. The CDR3 DNA is TGTGCCAGCAGTACCCTACAGGGAACCGGGGAGCTGTTTTTT. Translating it yields CASSTLQGTGELFF.

The CDR3 region has the DNA TGTGCCAGTAGTATGGAGGGAGCGAATACAGCTGGGGCCAACGTCCTGACTTTC. It specifies CASSMEGANTAGANVLTF. The genes are TRBV19 and TRBJ2-6; maybe TRBD2 (6 bases). The CDR3 has 18 residues. V dropped 3 bases and J dropped 2 bases, with 17 bases sitting between them. Looked up from germline, CDR1 is LNHDA and CDR2 is SQIVND (reference sequence).

This chain uses TRBV14 with TRBJ1-4; D ambiguous. This CDR3 contains 15 residues. V was cut by 0 bases and J by 8 bases, with 13 bases left in between. The germline V gene encodes CDR1 SGHDN and CDR2 FVKESK. The CDR3 protein is CASSQDLRSPEKLFF. The CDR3 bases are TGTGCCAGCAGCCAAGATCTTCGCAGTCCGGAAAAACTGTTTTTT.

The CDR3 sequence is CASSPQLAGGGGRGEQFF. The CDR3 region has the DNA TGTGCCAGCAGCCCTCAACTAGCGGGAGGAGGGGGCAGGGGTGAGCAGTTCTTC. The rearrangement uses TRBV11-2 and TRBJ2-1, with 12 bases lining up with TRBD2. Per the germline V gene, CDR1 is SGHAT and CDR2 is FQNNGV. This CDR3 is built from 18 residues. The V segment lost 5 bases and the J segment 9 bases; nucleotides outside the gene matches: 17.

The V and J genes are TRBV5-4 and TRBJ2-3; TRBD2 agrees at 10 bases. V dropped 4 bases and J dropped 2; count of bases not matched to a gene: 7. The CDR3 is 16 residues long. Germline-derived CDR1 and CDR2 are SGHNT and YYREEE (reference sequence). The CDR3, as DNA: TGTGCCAGCAGCATATCCGGGACTAGCGCCACAGATACGCAGTATTTT. Encoded protein: CASSISGTSATDTQYF. The full variable domain, rest sourced from reference TRBV5-4 and TRBJ2-3, is ETGVTQSPTHLIKTRGQQVTLRCSSQSGHNTVSWYQQALGQGPQFIFQYYREEENGRGNFPPRFSGLQFPNYSSELNVNALELDDSALYLCASSISGTSATDTQYFGPGTRLTVL.

This clone came up once. The V gene is TRBV6-5, the J gene TRBJ1-4; perhaps TRBD1 as D (6 bases). Trimming removed 5 bases at V and 12 bases at J, with 16 bases between. The CDR3 totals 13 residues. In germline, CDR1 is MNHEY, CDR2 SVGAGI. The CDR3 nucleotides read TGTGCCAGCAGTCCACCGGGGGGCAGGGAACTGTTTTTT. Its translation: CASSPPGGRELFF.

This clone was found a few times. The chain combines TRBV28 with TRBJ2-4; 9 bases align to TRBD1. The J segment lost 13 bases and the V segment lost 4 bases, leaving 14 bases of the junction unmatched. The CDR3 totals 15 residues. Germline values: CDR1 MDHEN, CDR2 SYDVKM. In nucleotides, the CDR3 is TGTGCCAGCAGTTCAGGAACGACAGGGGGATGGCTCCAGTACTTC. It is translated as CASSSGTTGGWLQYF.

This sequence joins TRBV28 and TRBJ1-2; 10 bases line up with TRBD1. The CDR3 sequence is 14 residues long. CDR1 is MDHEN and CDR2 is SYDVKM in the germline V gene. Losses at the gene ends were 6 bases for V and 5 bases for J; bases not matched to a gene: 6. The CDR3 sequence is CASSPGQGRYGYTF. In DNA form, the CDR3 reads TGTGCCAGCAGCCCGGGACAGGGGCGGTATGGCTACACCTTC.

The chain recombines TRBV19 with TRBJ2-7; possibly TRBD2 for D (5 bases). Per the germline V gene, CDR1 is LNHDA and CDR2 is SQIVND (reference sequence). The CDR3 runs to 13 residues. With 5 bases removed from V and 2 bases from J, the gap between germline ends came to 10 bases. CDR3 in amino acids: CASSVSGTYEQYF. The CDR3 region has the DNA TGTGCCAGTAGTGTCAGCGGAACCTACGAGCAGTACTTC.

The chain is built from TRBV14 and TRBJ1-6; D remains ambiguous. Trimming took 0 bases from V and 8 from J, leaving 2 bases between them. There are 12 residues in the CDR3. Per germline, CDR1 SGHDN and CDR2 FVKESK. CDR3: CASSQEYSPLHF. The CDR3 nucleotides are TGTGCCAGCAGCCAAGAGTATTCACCCCTCCACTTT.

This clone occurred once. The J gene is TRBJ1-2, the V gene TRBV5-1, with a possible D match to TRBD1 (5 bases). CDR1 is SGHRS and CDR2 is YFSETQ in the germline V gene. Trimming took 0 bases from V and 3 from J, leaving 6 bases between them. CDR3 length equals 13 residues. The CDR3 loop is CASSLDRHYGYTF. CDR3 bases: TGCGCCAGCAGCTTGGACAGGCACTATGGCTACACCTTC.

This chain uses TRBV5-1 with TRBJ2-7, with 8 positions matching TRBD2. This CDR3 contains 14 residues. The germline CDR1 and CDR2 sequences are SGHRS and YFSETQ. Trimming took 2 bases from V and 5 from J; bases not matched to a gene: 6. CDR3: CASSLAGEGNEQYF. The CDR3 bases are TGCGCCAGCAGCTTAGCGGGAGAGGGCAACGAGCAGTACTTC.

This clone was detected a few times. The chain is built from TRBV5-1 and TRBJ1-2, with 9 bases that match TRBD1. The CDR3 is made up of 13 amino acids. The ends lost 3 bases at V and 5 bases at J; junction bases unmatched: 2. Germline V CDR1 and CDR2: SGHRS, YFSETQ. The CDR3 here is CASSYGQGYGYTF. CDR3 coding DNA: TGCGCCAGCAGCTACGGACAGGGGTATGGCTACACCTTC.